The next 20 T cell receptor beta chains were all read from a single sample in a study of T-cell memory formation after mild COVID-19. Using its own MiXCR run on the 5' RACE reads, TCRdb lists one record per CDR3 protein. Of 150,000 to 200,000 distinct CDR3 sequences in the sample, less than 20% were seen once. The sequencing input was PBMCs or a T cell subset sorted from them (not recorded which). These receptors all stem from a man younger than 35 who had mild COVID-19 (a few samples of this study predate the infection). Cell type and time point are not known.

The CDR3 is CASSHGPSRGGGETQYF. In DNA form, the CDR3 reads TGTGCCAGCAGCCACGGGCCCAGCAGAGGCGGGGGGGAGACCCAGTACTTC. The chain uses TRBV3-1 and TRBJ2-5, with TRBD2 matching over 8 bases. The germline CDR1 and CDR2 sequences are LGHDT and YNNKEL (reference sequence). Trimming removed 3 bases from V and 5 bases from J; junction bases left unmatched: 14. The CDR3 contains 17 residues.

This clonotype has at least ten counts. This chain connects TRBV5-1 to TRBJ2-3, with 11 bases fitting TRBD2. The germline CDR1 and CDR2 sequences are SGHRS and YFSETQ. This CDR3 spans 14 amino acids. The V gene end was trimmed by 4 bases and the J gene end by 6 bases; junction bases not matched to a gene: 4. The CDR3 is CASSIIAGGDTQYF. The CDR3 DNA is TGCGCCAGCAGCATCATAGCGGGAGGGGATACGCAGTATTTT. The full variable domain, its missing parts supplied by reference TRBV5-1 and TRBJ2-3, is KAGVTQTPRYLIKTRGQQVTLSCSPISGHRSVSWYQQTPGQGLQFLFEYFSETQRNKGNFPGRFSGRQFSNSRSEMNVSTLELGDSALYLCASSIIAGGDTQYFGPGTRLTVL.

This clonotype appeared a few times. The chain joins TRBV7-9 to TRBJ2-7, with TRBD1 matching 9 bases. The trim removed 5 bases at V and 4 bases at J, leaving 6 bases unmatched. CDR3 length: 14 amino acids. Germline CDR1 and CDR2: SEHNR and FQNEAQ (reference sequence). DNA of the CDR3: TGTGCCAGCAGCGCAGGACAGGGGTTGTACGAGCAGTACTTC. It specifies CASSAGQGLYEQYF.

V usage is TRBV7-9 and J usage is TRBJ1-5; the match to TRBD1 covers 8 bases. From germline, CDR1 is SEHNR and CDR2 FQNEAQ (reference sequence). The CDR3 totals 16 residues. V gave up 4 bases and J gave up 0 bases; unmatched junction bases: 5. In DNA, the CDR3 is TGTGCCAGCAGCTCCCACAGGGGGAATAGCAATCAGCCCCAGCATTTT. Its protein product is CASSSHRGNSNQPQHF.

Only a few counts were recorded for this clonotype. J is TRBJ2-7 and V is TRBV9; D is undetermined. Trimming shortened V by 10 bases and J by 4 bases, and 15 bases separated the two germline ends. The CDR3 has 12 residues. From germline, CDR1 is SGDLS and CDR2 YYNGEE. The CDR3 reads CASHGAPYEQYV. The CDR3 region has the DNA TGTGCCTCCCACGGCGCTCCGTACGAGCAGTACGTC.

This clonotype was detected only a few times. This chain links TRBV6-5 with TRBJ1-6, with a weak D call TRBD1 (6 bases). CDR1 and CDR2 from the germline V gene are MNHEY and SVGAGI. The CDR3 runs to 14 residues. V was shortened by 4 bases and J by 9 bases, with 13 bases between the two germline ends. The CDR3 DNA follows: TGTGCCAGCAGTTCCAGGGGTCGGGGTTCACCCCTCCACTTT. Its translation: CASSSRGRGSPLHF.

The DNA of the CDR3 is TGCGCCAGCAGCTCAGCCGGGACAGGGGAGAGCGAGCAGTACTTC. It translates to CASSSAGTGESEQYF. The chain couples TRBV5-1 to TRBJ2-7; 10 bases line up with TRBD1. The CDR3 contains 15 residues. The ends lost 3 bases at V and 6 bases at J; junction bases unmatched: 9. Germline V lookup: CDR1 SGHRS, CDR2 YFSETQ. The whole variable domain, filled in from reference TRBV5-1 and TRBJ2-7, reads KAGVTQTPRYLIKTRGQQVTLSCSPISGHRSVSWYQQTPGQGLQFLFEYFSETQRNKGNFPGRFSGRQFSNSRSEMNVSTLELGDSALYLCASSSAGTGESEQYFGPGTRLTVT.

This clonotype was seen a handful of times. This chain joins TRBV7-2 and TRBJ2-3; 10 nucleotides line up with TRBD2. CDR3 length equals 15 residues. J was trimmed by 5 bases and V by 7 bases; bases with no gene match: 9. The germline V gene has CDR1 SGHTA and CDR2 FQGNSA. CDR3 in amino acids: CASTSERGGRDTQYF. The CDR3, as DNA: TGTGCCAGCACCTCTGAGCGGGGGGGCCGAGATACGCAGTATTTT.

The J gene is TRBJ2-5, the V gene TRBV5-1; TRBD1 aligns across 8 bases. J gave up 4 bases and V 0 bases, and 11 bases lay outside the gene matches. In germline, CDR1 is SGHRS, CDR2 YFSETQ. This CDR3 spans 17 amino acids. DNA of the CDR3: TGCGCCAGCAGCTTGGGACGCCAGACAGGGGCGAGAGAGACCCAGTACTTC. This codes for CASSLGRQTGARETQYF.

This chain uses TRBV29-1 with TRBJ2-7, with D possibly matching TRBD1 (6 bases). The germline V gene encodes CDR1 SQVTM and CDR2 ANQGSEA. The CDR3 is made up of 13 amino acids. V lost 5 bases, J lost 3 bases, and 14 bases lay in between. The CDR3 reads CSVRSTGIYEQYV. The CDR3 bases are TGCAGCGTTAGGAGTACAGGGATCTACGAGCAGTACGTC.

This chain uses TRBV6-2 or TRBV6-3 with TRBJ1-1; possibly TRBD1 for D (5 bases). The CDR3 is 17 residues long. Trimming removed 5 bases at V and 5 bases at J, with 24 bases between. Germline V lookup: CDR1 MNHEY, CDR2 SVGEGT. CDR3 in amino acids: CASSGRLSRGFRTEAFF. In nucleotides, the CDR3 is TGTGCCAGCAGTGGACGATTGTCTAGGGGTTTTCGGACTGAAGCTTTCTTT.

V and J are TRBV5-1 and TRBJ2-3, with D perhaps TRBD1 (5 bases). Germline CDR1 reads SGHRS; CDR2 reads YFSETQ. Between the trimmed V and J ends, which lost 4 bases and 5 bases, there was a span of 17 bases. The CDR3 is 15 amino acids. CDR3 protein: CASSRTLGQQDTQYF. The CDR3 DNA sequence: TGCGCCAGCAGCCGCACGCTTGGACAACAAGATACGCAGTATTTT.

The genes are TRBV12-3 or TRBV12-4 and TRBJ1-5, with unresolved D. V was trimmed by 0 bases and J by 1 base, leaving 4 bases between them. This CDR3 has 14 amino acids. This chain's CDR3 is CASSLAVSNQPQHF. The CDR3 region has the DNA TGTGCCAGCAGTTTAGCAGTAAGCAATCAGCCCCAGCATTTT.

The rearrangement uses TRBV20-1 and TRBJ1-2; D might be TRBD1 (5 bases). Trimming took off 2 bases at V and 4 bases at J, with 11 bases between the two ends. This CDR3 spans 13 amino acids. Germline CDR1 reads DFQATT; CDR2 reads SNEGSKA (reference sequence). The CDR3 DNA is TGCAGTGCTAGACAGGGCCTTCTCTATGGCTACACCTTC. Protein product: CSARQGLLYGYTF.

The CDR3 spells CASSLNGVSYNEQFF. In nucleotides, the CDR3 is TGCGCCAGCAGCTTAAACGGGGTGTCCTACAATGAGCAGTTCTTC. V and J are TRBV5-1 and TRBJ2-1; D is possibly TRBD2 (5 bases). The CDR3 runs 15 residues. The ends were cut back, 2 bases at V and 1 base at J, with 10 bases in the middle. CDR1 is SGHRS, CDR2 YFSETQ, per germline.

The rearrangement links TRBV7-2 to TRBJ1-1; TRBD1 is a possible D gene (6 bases). Germline assignment: CDR1 SGHTA and CDR2 FQGNSA. V was shortened by 4 bases and J by 7 bases, with 16 bases between the two germline ends. The CDR3 loop spans 14 amino acids. The DNA for the CDR3 is TGTGCCAGCAGCTCCAGGACAGAGATTAATGAAGCTTTCTTT. It encodes CASSSRTEINEAFF.

There are a few counts of this clonotype. J is TRBJ2-1 and V is TRBV28, with 10 bases aligning to TRBD2. Germline CDR1 is MDHEN and CDR2 is SYDVKM. Trimming removed 3 bases from V and 2 bases from J; junction bases left unmatched: 7. The CDR3 has 17 residues. CDR3 in amino acids: CASSFLAGGSPYNEQFF. CDR3 sequence (DNA): TGTGCCAGCAGTTTTTTAGCGGGGGGTAGTCCCTACAATGAGCAGTTCTTC.

This clonotype turned up a few times. The J gene is TRBJ2-5, the V gene TRBV15, with 11 bases lining up with TRBD2. Germline CDR1 reads LNHNV; CDR2 reads YYDKDF (reference sequence). This CDR3 has 15 amino acids. V lost 5 bases to trimming and J lost 1 base; unmatched junction nucleotides: 3. CDR3 in amino acids: CATSPGLAGQETQYF. In nucleotides, the CDR3 is TGTGCCACCAGCCCTGGACTAGCGGGCCAAGAGACCCAGTACTTC.

The V call is TRBV20-1, the J call TRBJ2-5, with 10 bases lining up with TRBD1. J was trimmed by 2 bases and V by 2 bases; bases with no gene match: 5. This CDR3 is built from 15 residues. CDR1 and CDR2 from the germline V gene are DFQATT and SNEGSKA (reference sequence). The CDR3 sequence is CSARSGQGRQETQYF. Written as DNA, the CDR3 is TGCAGTGCTAGATCGGGACAGGGGAGACAAGAGACCCAGTACTTC.

The chain recombines TRBV7-2 with TRBJ2-5; 13 positions match TRBD2. Germline CDR1 is SGHTA and CDR2 is FQGNSA. The V segment lost 5 bases and the J segment 6 bases; nucleotides outside the gene matches: 6. This CDR3 contains 15 residues. The CDR3 reads CASSRGTSGTKTQYF. In DNA, the CDR3 is TGTGCCAGCAGCCGAGGGACTAGCGGGACGAAGACCCAGTACTTC.